The T cell receptor (beta chain) described here comes from a study of blood T cell repertoires in COVID-19 (dated by TCRdb to 2020 to 2022). Some background on the complete study: The collaborator samples originated in the United States, Italy and Spain and spanned the acute and convalescent phases of COVID-19. Nearly every sample came with metadata listing a de-identified subject ID, COVID-19 status, age in years and sex. HLA class I and class II types, where available, came from metadata supplied by the sample provider rather than from assay-based typing. Samples were obtained from the ongoing ImmuneRACE study (first 160 participants) and from over 1,000 subjects provided by 6 global collaborators. The material from the prospective study consisted of cDNA or gDNA derived from T cells, B-cell-depleted T cells, or PBMCs. A freely available public database, intended as a resource for researchers studying the immune response to SARS-CoV-2, is where the repertoires were released. Deeply sampled blood TCRbeta repertoires from subjects exposed to, actively infected with, or recovered from COVID-19 were included in the dataset.

Broad study findings and their caveats: How much clinical and demographic metadata was included differed by source and by participant, and the metadata was provided uncurated.

Enrolling through a virtual design, the prospective study's participants ranged in age from roughly 18 to 100 years and lived across more than 20 United States geographic areas. To assign participants to cohorts, the prospective study relied on clinical history that participants themselves reported in a screening survey and a study questionnaire. Each participant in the prospective study had whole blood, serum and a nasopharyngeal or oropharyngeal swab collected by mobile phlebotomists. Participants in the prospective study had the option to provide additional blood draws and questionnaires over a roughly two-month period. Blood samples from the prospective study were shipped frozen or at room temperature prior to DNA extraction. A word on this clone: The antigen it recognizes is unknown. There are no base qualities to consult, and no much larger clone falls within one base.

TCRbeta CDR3 regions were amplified from genomic DNA by means of the immunoSEQ Assay, a bias-controlled multiplex PCR. From the authors' description of their analysis: The number of nucleated cells in each sample was estimated from the amplification of reference gene primers within the assay. To quantify the absolute abundance of each unique TCRbeta CDR3 rearrangement, sequence reads were collapsed and filtered. Productive Simpson clonality was computed per sample as the square root of Simpson's diversity index over productive rearrangements. TCRdb took over this immuneACCESS table, retaining in-frame rearrangements with V and J assigned. Such tables are incomplete; in checked studies, under half of the missing clones stem from an unresolved V gene, and the remainder is unexplained. V, J and clone size are those of that table, while D and trimming were read from the DNA. This sample has about 270,000 clones in its table, and roughly 93% of those were observed once. Clones ranked in the top ten supply 2.3% of the sample.

The V end loses 5 bases and the J end loses 6 bases, and a stretch of 10 bases separates them. The cysteine opens and the phenylalanine closes a CDR3 of 13 amino acids. The kept DNA is CDR3 alone, 39 bases in frame from the first base. CDR1 and CDR2 are read off the germline V gene as SGHAT and FQNNGV. Sequencing used PBMCs or T cells enriched from blood (not recorded which). The V and J genes are TRBV11-2 and TRBJ2-2; the D region possibly corresponds to TRBD2 (5 bases align). The source of this sequence is a woman between 40 and 55 years old with acute COVID-19. The CDR3 has the sequence CASSREGAGELFF. The DNA sequence is TGTGCCAGCAGCCGAGAGGGAGCCGGGGAGCTGTTTTTT.